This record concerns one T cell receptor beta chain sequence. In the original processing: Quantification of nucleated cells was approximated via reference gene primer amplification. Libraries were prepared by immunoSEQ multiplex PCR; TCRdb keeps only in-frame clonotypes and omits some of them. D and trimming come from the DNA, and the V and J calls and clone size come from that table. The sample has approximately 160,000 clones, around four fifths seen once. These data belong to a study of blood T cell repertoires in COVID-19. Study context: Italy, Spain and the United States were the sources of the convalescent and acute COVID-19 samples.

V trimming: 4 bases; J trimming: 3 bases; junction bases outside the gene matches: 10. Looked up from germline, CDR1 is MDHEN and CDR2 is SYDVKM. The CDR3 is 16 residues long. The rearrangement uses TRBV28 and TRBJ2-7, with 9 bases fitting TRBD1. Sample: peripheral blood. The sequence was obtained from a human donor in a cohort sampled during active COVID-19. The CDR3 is CASSSTGQGSGYEQYF. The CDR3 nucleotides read TGTGCCAGCAGTTCCACGGGACAGGGAAGCGGCTACGAGCAGTACTTC.